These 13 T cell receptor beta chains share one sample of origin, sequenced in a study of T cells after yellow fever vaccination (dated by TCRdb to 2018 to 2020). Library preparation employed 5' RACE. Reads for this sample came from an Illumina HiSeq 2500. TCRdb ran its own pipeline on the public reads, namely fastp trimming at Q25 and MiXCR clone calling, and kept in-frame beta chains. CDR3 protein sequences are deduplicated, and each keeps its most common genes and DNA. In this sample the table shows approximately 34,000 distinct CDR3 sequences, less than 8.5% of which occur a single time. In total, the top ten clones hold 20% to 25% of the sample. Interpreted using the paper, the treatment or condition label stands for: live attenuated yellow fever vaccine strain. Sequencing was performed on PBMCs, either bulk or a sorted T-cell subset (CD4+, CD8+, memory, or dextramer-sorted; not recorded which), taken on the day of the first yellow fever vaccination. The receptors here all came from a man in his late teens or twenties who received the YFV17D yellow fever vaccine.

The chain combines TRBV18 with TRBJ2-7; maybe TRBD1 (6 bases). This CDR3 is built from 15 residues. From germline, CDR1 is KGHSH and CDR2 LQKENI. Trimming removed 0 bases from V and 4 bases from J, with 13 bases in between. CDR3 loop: CASSPPGQGVYEQYV. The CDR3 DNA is TGTGCCAGCTCACCACCGGGACAAGGGGTTTACGAGCAGTACGTC.

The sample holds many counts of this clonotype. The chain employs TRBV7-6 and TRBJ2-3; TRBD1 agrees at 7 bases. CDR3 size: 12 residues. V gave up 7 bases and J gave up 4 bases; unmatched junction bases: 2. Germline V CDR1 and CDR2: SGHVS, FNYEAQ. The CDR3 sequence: CASMTGPDTQYF. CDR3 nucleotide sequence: TGTGCCAGCATGACAGGGCCAGATACGCAGTATTTT.

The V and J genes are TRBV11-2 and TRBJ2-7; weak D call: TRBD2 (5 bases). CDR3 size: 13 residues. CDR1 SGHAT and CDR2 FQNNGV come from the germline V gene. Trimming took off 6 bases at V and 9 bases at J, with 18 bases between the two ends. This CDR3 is CASSTRWSEGQYF. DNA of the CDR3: TGTGCCAGCAGTACTAGATGGAGCGAGGGGCAGTACTTC.

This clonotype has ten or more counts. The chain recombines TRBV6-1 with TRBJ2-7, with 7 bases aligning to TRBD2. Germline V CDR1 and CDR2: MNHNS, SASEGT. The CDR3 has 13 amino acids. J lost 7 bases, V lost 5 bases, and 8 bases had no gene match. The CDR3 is CASSPPGGREQYF. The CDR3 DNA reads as TGTGCCAGCAGTCCCCCGGGGGGAAGGGAGCAGTACTTC.

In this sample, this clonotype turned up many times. Written as DNA, the CDR3 is TGTGCCAGCAGTAGCCAGAATTCACCCCTCCACTTT. This translates into CASSSQNSPLHF. The genes are TRBV12-3 or TRBV12-4 and TRBJ1-6; D is unclear. This CDR3 contains 12 residues. Trimming stripped 5 bases from V and 7 bases from J, with 6 bases between.

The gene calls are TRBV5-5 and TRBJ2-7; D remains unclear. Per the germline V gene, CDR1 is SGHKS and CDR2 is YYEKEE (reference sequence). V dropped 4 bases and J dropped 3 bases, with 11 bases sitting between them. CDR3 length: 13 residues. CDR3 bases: TGTGCCAGCAGCCCCGGGCTCAACTACGAGCAGTACTTC. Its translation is CASSPGLNYEQYF.

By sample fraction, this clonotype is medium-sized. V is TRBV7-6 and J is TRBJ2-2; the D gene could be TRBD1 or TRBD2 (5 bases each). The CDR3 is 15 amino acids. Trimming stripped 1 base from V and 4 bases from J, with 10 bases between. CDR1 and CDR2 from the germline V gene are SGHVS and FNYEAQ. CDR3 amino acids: CASSLVRGVTGELFF. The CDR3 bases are TGTGCCAGCAGCTTAGTGAGGGGCGTCACCGGGGAGCTGTTTTTT.

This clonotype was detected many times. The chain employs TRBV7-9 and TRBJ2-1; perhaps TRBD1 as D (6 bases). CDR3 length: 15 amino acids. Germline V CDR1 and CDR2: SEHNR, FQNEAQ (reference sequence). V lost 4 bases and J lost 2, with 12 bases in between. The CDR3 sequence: CASSWQGPTYNEQFF. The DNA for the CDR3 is TGTGCCAGCAGCTGGCAGGGGCCCACCTACAATGAGCAGTTCTTC.

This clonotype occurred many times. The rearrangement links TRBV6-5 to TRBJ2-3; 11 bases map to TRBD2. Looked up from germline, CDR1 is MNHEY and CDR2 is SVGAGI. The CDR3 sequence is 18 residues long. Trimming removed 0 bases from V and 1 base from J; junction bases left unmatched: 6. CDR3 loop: CASSYSRRLAGRTDTQYF. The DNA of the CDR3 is TGTGCCAGCAGTTACTCGCGGCGACTAGCGGGGCGCACAGATACGCAGTATTTT.

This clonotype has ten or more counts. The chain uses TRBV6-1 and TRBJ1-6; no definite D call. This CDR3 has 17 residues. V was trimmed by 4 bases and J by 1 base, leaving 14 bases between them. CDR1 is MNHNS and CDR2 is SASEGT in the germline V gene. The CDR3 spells CASSGLGLWSYNSPLHF. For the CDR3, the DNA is TGTGCCAGCAGTGGGTTGGGCCTGTGGTCCTATAATTCACCCCTCCACTTT.

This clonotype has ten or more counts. CDR3: CSASGTELTSTDTQYF. The CDR3, as DNA: TGCAGTGCCAGCGGGACAGAGTTAACTAGCACAGATACGCAGTATTTT. The chain recombines TRBV20-1 with TRBJ2-3, with D perhaps given as TRBD1 or TRBD2 (7 bases each). This CDR3 spans 16 amino acids. Per germline, CDR1 DFQATT and CDR2 SNEGSKA (reference sequence). V was shortened by 6 bases and J by 0 bases, with 19 bases between the two germline ends.

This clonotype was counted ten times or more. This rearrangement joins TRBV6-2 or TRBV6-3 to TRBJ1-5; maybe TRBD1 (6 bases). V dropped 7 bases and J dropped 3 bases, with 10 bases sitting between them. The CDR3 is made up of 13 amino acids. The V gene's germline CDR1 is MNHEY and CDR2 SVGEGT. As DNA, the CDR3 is TGTGCCAGCACCAACAGGGACAATCAGCCCCAGCATTTT. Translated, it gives CASTNRDNQPQHF.

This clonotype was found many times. This CDR3 reads CSARSYNEQFF. CDR3 nucleotide sequence: TGCAGTGCCCGGAGTTACAATGAGCAGTTCTTC. The chain uses TRBV20-1 and TRBJ2-1; D is ambiguous. The germline V gene has CDR1 DFQATT and CDR2 SNEGSKA (reference sequence). The CDR3 length is 11 residues. The V end was cut by 6 bases, the J end by 4 bases, with 7 bases between.